This T cell receptor beta chain is drawn from a study of blood T cell repertoires in COVID-19. Study context: Samples representing acute and convalescent COVID-19 were sourced from the United States, Italy and Spain. In each case, the material was cDNA or gDNA derived from T cells, B-cell-depleted T cells, or PBMCs.

CDR3 length: 12 residues. The germline gives CDR1 MDHEN, CDR2 SYDVKM. V lost 6 bases and J lost 3; bases outside the gene matches: 0. In the original workflow: Nucleated cell number was recorded as an estimate derived from reference gene primer amplification. Sequenced by immunoSEQ multiplex PCR; TCRdb stores in-frame clones only, minus some. The V and J calls and clone size were taken over from that table, and D and trimming were inferred from the DNA. The table records about 75,000 clones, roughly 88% of them present only once. The TCR originated in a human donor in a cohort sampled during active COVID-19. The material sequenced was peripheral blood. The V call is TRBV28, the J call TRBJ1-2; 8 bases line up with TRBD1. The CDR3 DNA follows: TGTGCCAGCAGGGGACAGGACTATGGCTACACCTTC. Translation gives CASRGQDYGYTF.